Listed here are 16 T cell receptor beta chains from one sample, sequenced in a study of radiotherapy plus CTLA-4 blockade in lung cancer. Clones were sequenced by immunoSEQ multiplex PCR, and TCRdb holds only the in-frame ones, with some missing. The data show about 94,000 clones, 80% to 85% seen once. Specimen: peripheral blood, collected from a patient treated with radiotherapy plus ipilimumab. These receptors originate from a human donor with non-small cell lung cancer that progressed on radiotherapy plus ipilimumab.

The table lists this clone with a few counts. Its ends do not fully match the called genes, so a read error is possible. The chain joins TRBV7-7 to TRBJ2-5; the match to TRBD1 covers 9 bases. This CDR3 is built from 15 residues. Germline CDR1 and CDR2: SSHAT and FNYEAQ (reference sequence). CDR3 DNA: TGTGCTAGCAGCTTGGACGGGACAGGGCAAGAGACCCAGTACTTC. It codes for CASSLDGTGQETQYF.

This clone has a single count. The chain recombines TRBV30 with TRBJ1-4; TRBD1 is a possible D gene (5 bases). The V end lost 2 bases, the J end lost 7 bases, and 11 bases lay between the germline ends. This CDR3 has 13 residues. The germline gives CDR1 GTSNPN, CDR2 SVGIG (reference sequence). In DNA, the CDR3 is TGTGCCTGGAGTCGAGGGGTCCGTGAAAAACTGTTTTTT. Its translation is CAWSRGVREKLFF.

The rearrangement joins TRBV7-9 to TRBJ1-1; D not certain. Per germline, CDR1 SEHNR and CDR2 FQNEAQ (reference sequence). This CDR3 region has 14 residues. Trimming removed 1 base at V and 6 bases at J, with 12 bases between. In DNA form, the CDR3 reads TGTGCCAGCAGCTTAGATTTAAGGAGTTCTGAAGCTTTCTTT. It specifies CASSLDLRSSEAFF. Full variable domain (outside the CDR3, taken from reference TRBV7-9 and TRBJ1-1): DTGVSQNPRHKITKRGQNVTFRCDPISEHNRLYWYRQTLGQGPEFLTYFQNEAQLEKSRLLSDRFSAERPKGSFSTLEIQRTEQGDSAMYLCASSLDLRSSEAFFGQGTRLTVV.

This rearrangement joins TRBV5-8 to TRBJ2-3; possibly TRBD2 for D (6 bases). The CDR3 contains 15 residues. V gave up 0 bases and J gave up 6 bases, with 14 bases separating them. Germline CDR1 SGHTS, CDR2 YDEGEE. The CDR3 spells CASSLAWGETDTQYF. The CDR3 region has the DNA TGTGCCAGCAGCTTGGCATGGGGGGAGACGGATACGCAGTATTTT.

The chain recombines TRBV12-5 with TRBJ2-7, with 9 bases fitting TRBD1. CDR1 is LGHNT and CDR2 is FRNRAP in the germline V gene. CDR3 length: 19 amino acids. Unmatched junction bases numbered 20, after V lost 5 bases and J lost 3 bases. The DNA of the CDR3 is TGTGCTAGTGGTCAGCCTCGGACAGGGGTTCGCGGGGGACACTACGAGCAGTACTTC. Protein sequence: CASGQPRTGVRGGHYEQYF. The whole variable domain, remainder taken from reference TRBV12-5 and TRBJ2-7, is DARVTQTPRHKVTEMGQEVTMRCQPILGHNTVFWYRQTMMQGLELLAYFRNRAPLDDSGMPKDRFSAEMPDATLATLKIQPSEPRDSAVYFCASGQPRTGVRGGHYEQYFGPGTRLTVT.

The chain is built from TRBV19 and TRBJ2-1, with D maybe TRBD1 (6 bases). V shed 6 bases and J shed 12 bases, with 18 bases lying between them. Germline CDR1 and CDR2: LNHDA and SQIVND (reference sequence). The CDR3 has 13 amino acids. CDR3 in amino acids: CASSPLRTAGQFF. CDR3 bases: TGTGCCAGTAGCCCGCTCCGGACAGCCGGGCAGTTCTTC.

This clone has just one count. The genes are TRBV6-1 and TRBJ2-5; TRBD2 matches at 8 bases. There are 13 residues in the CDR3. J was trimmed by 5 bases and V by 9 bases; bases with no gene match: 8. Germline V CDR1 and CDR2: MNHNS, SASEGT. The CDR3 sequence: CARTRGGKETQYF. DNA for the CDR3: TGTGCCAGAACTCGGGGGGGGAAGGAGACCCAGTACTTC.

The chain recombines TRBV6-5 with TRBJ1-2; D is possibly TRBD1 (6 bases). The germline CDR1 and CDR2 sequences are MNHEY and SVGAGI. V was pared by 5 bases and J by 3 bases, with 10 bases between. The CDR3 is made up of 13 amino acids. DNA of the CDR3: TGTGCCAGCAGTGACAGGCCGGACTATGGCTACACCTTC. Its protein product is CASSDRPDYGYTF.

This chain joins TRBV11-2 and TRBJ1-4; D gene unclear. From germline, CDR1 is SGHAT and CDR2 FQNNGV. The CDR3 is 13 residues long. V shed 1 base and J shed 13 bases, with 13 bases lying between them. The CDR3 reads CASSLAADKALFF. For the CDR3, the DNA is TGTGCCAGCAGCTTAGCGGCGGATAAGGCACTGTTTTTT.

The rearrangement joins TRBV5-1 to TRBJ2-7; 7 bases agree with TRBD2. CDR1 is SGHRS and CDR2 is YFSETQ in the germline V gene. V lost 3 bases, J lost 0 bases, and 3 bases stayed unmatched. The CDR3 is 14 amino acids. CDR3 nucleotide sequence: TGCGCCAGCAGCTCGACTAGCCACTCCTACGAGCAGTACTTC. Protein: CASSSTSHSYEQYF.

This chain uses TRBV5-8 with TRBJ2-1; 16 bases agree with TRBD2. CDR3 length: 17 amino acids. The ends lost 3 bases at V and 8 bases at J; junction bases unmatched: 8. Germline assignment: CDR1 SGHTS and CDR2 YDEGEE. DNA for the CDR3: TGTGCCAGCAGCTCGGGACTAGCGGGAGGGCTTTGGGATGAGCAGTTCTTC. Translated, it gives CASSSGLAGGLWDEQFF.

This clone has more than one count but fewer than ten. CDR3 bases: TGTGCCAGCAACGGACGGTACAATGAGCAGTTCTTC. Translating it yields CASNGRYNEQFF. The chain recombines TRBV6-5 with TRBJ2-1; the D is unclear. The V end lost 7 bases, the J end lost 4 bases, and 8 bases lay between the germline ends. The CDR3 loop spans 12 amino acids. Per the germline V gene, CDR1 is MNHEY and CDR2 is SVGAGI.

The V gene is TRBV7-3, the J gene TRBJ2-3; perhaps TRBD1 as D (6 bases). Looked up from germline, CDR1 is SGHTA and CDR2 is FQGTGA. This CDR3 has 17 amino acids. Trimming took off 5 bases at V and 2 bases at J, with 20 bases between the two ends. The CDR3 DNA sequence: TGTGCCAGCAGCCTTCTGACCGGGACACCCTCCACAGATACGCAGTATTTT. Residues: CASSLLTGTPSTDTQYF.

In its sample, this clone was seen a few times. V usage is TRBV28 and J usage is TRBJ1-5, with a possible D match to TRBD1 (6 bases). Deletions cut 1 base from V and 4 bases from J, with 11 bases between. The length of the CDR3 is 15 residues. Germline values: CDR1 MDHEN, CDR2 SYDVKM. CDR3 sequence reads: CASSLSGTYNQPQHF. CDR3 nucleotide sequence: TGTGCCAGCAGTTTATCCGGGACATATAATCAGCCCCAGCATTTT.

This clone was seen only once. The chain recombines TRBV5-6 with TRBJ1-1, with D unresolved. CDR3 length equals 14 residues. The germline V gene has CDR1 SGHDT and CDR2 YYEEEE. V was clipped by 4 bases and J by 3 bases, with 13 bases between them. The DNA of the CDR3 is TGTGCCAGCAGCCCGGGAGTAGTGGACACTGAAGCTTTCTTT. Its protein product is CASSPGVVDTEAFF.

The chain has TRBV28 and TRBJ1-4; TRBD1 aligns across 7 bases. The germline CDR1 and CDR2 sequences are MDHEN and SYDVKM. CDR3 length: 17 amino acids. The ends lost 2 bases at V and 5 bases at J; junction bases unmatched: 11. The CDR3, as DNA: TGTGCCAGCAGTTTAGAACTCACGACAGGGCTCAATGAAAAACTGTTTTTT. Translated: CASSLELTTGLNEKLFF.